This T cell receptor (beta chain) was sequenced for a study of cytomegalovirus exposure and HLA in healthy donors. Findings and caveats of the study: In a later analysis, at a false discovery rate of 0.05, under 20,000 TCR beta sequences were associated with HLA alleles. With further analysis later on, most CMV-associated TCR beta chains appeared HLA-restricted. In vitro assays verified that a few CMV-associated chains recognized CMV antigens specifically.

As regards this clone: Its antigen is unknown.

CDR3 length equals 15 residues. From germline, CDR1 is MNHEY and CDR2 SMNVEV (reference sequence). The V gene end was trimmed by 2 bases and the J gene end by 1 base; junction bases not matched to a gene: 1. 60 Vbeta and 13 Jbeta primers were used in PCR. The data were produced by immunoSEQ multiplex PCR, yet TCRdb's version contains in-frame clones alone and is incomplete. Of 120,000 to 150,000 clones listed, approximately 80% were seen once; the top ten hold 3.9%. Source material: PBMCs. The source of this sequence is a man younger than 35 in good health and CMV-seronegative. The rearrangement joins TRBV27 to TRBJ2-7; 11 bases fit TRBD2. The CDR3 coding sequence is TGTGCCAGCAGTTTAGGGACTAGCGGATCCTACGAGCAGTACTTC. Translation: CASSLGTSGSYEQYF.